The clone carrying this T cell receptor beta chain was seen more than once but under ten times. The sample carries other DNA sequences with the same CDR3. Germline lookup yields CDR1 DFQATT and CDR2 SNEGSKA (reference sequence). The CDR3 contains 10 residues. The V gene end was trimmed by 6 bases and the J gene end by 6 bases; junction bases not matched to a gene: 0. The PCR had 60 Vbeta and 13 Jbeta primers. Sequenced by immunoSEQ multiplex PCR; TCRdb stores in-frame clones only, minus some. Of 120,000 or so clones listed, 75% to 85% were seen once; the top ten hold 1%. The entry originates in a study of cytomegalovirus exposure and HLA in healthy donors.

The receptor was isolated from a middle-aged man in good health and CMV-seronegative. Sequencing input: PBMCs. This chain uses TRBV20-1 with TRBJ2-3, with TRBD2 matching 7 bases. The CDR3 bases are TGCAGTGCCGGGGGGGATACGCAGTATTTT. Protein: CSAGGDTQYF.